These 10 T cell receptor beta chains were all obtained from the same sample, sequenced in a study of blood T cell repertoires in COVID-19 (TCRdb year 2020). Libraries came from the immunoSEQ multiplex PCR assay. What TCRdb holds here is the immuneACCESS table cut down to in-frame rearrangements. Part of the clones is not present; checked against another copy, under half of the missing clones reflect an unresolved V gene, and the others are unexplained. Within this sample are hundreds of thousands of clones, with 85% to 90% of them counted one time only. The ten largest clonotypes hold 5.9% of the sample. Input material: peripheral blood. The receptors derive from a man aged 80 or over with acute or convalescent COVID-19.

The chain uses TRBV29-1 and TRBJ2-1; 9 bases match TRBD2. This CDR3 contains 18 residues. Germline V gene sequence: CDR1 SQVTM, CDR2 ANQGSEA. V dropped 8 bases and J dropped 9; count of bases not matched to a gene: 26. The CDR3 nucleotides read TGCAGCATACACAGGGGCCTCACCCGACTAGCGGACTGGAGTGAGCAGTTCTTC. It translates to CSIHRGLTRLADWSEQFF.

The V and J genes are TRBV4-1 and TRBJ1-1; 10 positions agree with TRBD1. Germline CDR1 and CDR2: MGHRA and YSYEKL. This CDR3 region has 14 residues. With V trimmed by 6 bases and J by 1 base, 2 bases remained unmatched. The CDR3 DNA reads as TGCGCCAGCAGGGGGACAGGGGAGAACACTGAAGCTTTCTTT. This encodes CASRGTGENTEAFF.

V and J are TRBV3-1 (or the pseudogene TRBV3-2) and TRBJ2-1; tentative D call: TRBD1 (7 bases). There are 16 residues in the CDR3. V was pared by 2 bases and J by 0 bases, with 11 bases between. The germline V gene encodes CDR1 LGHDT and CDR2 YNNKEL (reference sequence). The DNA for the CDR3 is TGTGCCAGCAGCCAAAGGGGGGACAGCTCCTACAATGAGCAGTTCTTC. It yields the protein CASSQRGDSSYNEQFF.

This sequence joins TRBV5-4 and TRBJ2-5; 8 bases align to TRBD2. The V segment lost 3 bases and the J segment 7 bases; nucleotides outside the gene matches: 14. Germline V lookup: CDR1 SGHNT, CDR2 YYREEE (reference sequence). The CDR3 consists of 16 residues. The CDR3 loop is CASSSFSGVGPGTQYF. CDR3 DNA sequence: TGTGCCAGCAGCTCATTTAGCGGGGTGGGACCCGGGACCCAGTACTTC. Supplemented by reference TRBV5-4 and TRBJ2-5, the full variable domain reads ETGVTQSPTHLIKTRGQQVTLRCSSQSGHNTVSWYQQALGQGPQFIFQYYREEENGRGNFPPRFSGLQFPNYSSELNVNALELDDSALYLCASSSFSGVGPGTQYFGPGTRLLVL.

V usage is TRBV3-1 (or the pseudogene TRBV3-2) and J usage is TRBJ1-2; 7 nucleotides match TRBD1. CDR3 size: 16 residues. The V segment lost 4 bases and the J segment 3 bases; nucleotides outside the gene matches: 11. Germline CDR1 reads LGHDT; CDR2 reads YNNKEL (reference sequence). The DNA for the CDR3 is TGTGCCAGCAGCCTGAGGAGGACAGGCCGATACTATGGCTACACCTTC. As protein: CASSLRRTGRYYGYTF.

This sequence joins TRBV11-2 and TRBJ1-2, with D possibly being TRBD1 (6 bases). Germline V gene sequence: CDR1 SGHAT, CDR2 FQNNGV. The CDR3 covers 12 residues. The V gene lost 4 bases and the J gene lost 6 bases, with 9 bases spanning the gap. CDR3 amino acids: CASSSEGDGYTF. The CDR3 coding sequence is TGTGCCAGCAGCTCTGAGGGGGATGGCTACACCTTC.

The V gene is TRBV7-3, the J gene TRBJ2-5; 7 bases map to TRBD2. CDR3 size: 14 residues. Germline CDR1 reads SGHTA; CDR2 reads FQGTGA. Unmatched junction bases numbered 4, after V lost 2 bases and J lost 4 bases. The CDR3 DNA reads TGTGCCAGCAGCTTAGCGGGAGCCGGAGAGACCCAGTACTTC. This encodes CASSLAGAGETQYF. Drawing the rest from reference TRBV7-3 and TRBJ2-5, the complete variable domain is GAGVSQTPSNKVTEKGKYVELRCDPISGHTALYWYRQSLGQGPEFLIYFQGTGAADDSGLPNDRFFAVRPEGSVSTLKIQRTERGDSAVYLCASSLAGAGETQYFGPGTRLLVL.

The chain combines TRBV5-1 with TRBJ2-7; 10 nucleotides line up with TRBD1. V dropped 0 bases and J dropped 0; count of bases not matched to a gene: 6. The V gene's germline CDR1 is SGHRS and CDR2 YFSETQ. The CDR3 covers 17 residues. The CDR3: CASSLEGQGHPSYEQYF. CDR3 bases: TGCGCCAGCAGCTTGGAGGGACAGGGGCATCCCTCCTACGAGCAGTACTTC.

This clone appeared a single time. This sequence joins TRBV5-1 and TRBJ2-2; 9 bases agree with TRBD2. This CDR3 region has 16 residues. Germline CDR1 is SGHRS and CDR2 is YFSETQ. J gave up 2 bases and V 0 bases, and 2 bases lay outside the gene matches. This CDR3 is CASSLGLAANTGELFF. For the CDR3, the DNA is TGCGCCAGCAGCTTGGGACTAGCGGCAAACACCGGGGAGCTGTTTTTT.

DNA for the CDR3: TGTGCCAGCTGGAGGGCTACAGATACGCAGTATTTT. Translated, it gives CASWRATDTQYF. The J gene is TRBJ2-3, the V gene TRBV28, with D maybe TRBD2 (6 bases). V was shortened by 8 bases and J by 3 bases, with 9 bases between the two germline ends. Germline CDR1 reads MDHEN; CDR2 reads SYDVKM. The CDR3 length is 12 residues.